The T cell receptor (beta chain) under discussion was sequenced for a study of T cell changes during pregnancy in multiple sclerosis. In its sample, this clone was seen once. Profiled with immunoSEQ multiplex PCR; TCRdb holds only in-frame clones, not every one. The table lists some 29,000 clones, 90% to 95% of them singletons. In germline, CDR1 is SGHDN, CDR2 FVKESK. The V end was cut by 0 bases, the J end by 1 base, with 9 bases between. The CDR3 is 15 amino acids. V is TRBV14 and J is TRBJ1-2, with no clear D. The source was CD8+ T cells from peripheral blood mononuclear cells, collected before pregnancy. This clonotype was sampled from a female donor with multiple sclerosis, enrolled in a pregnancy study. CDR3: CASSQDTVRNYGYTF. The CDR3, as DNA: TGTGCCAGCAGCCAAGACACAGTTCGTAACTATGGCTACACCTTC.